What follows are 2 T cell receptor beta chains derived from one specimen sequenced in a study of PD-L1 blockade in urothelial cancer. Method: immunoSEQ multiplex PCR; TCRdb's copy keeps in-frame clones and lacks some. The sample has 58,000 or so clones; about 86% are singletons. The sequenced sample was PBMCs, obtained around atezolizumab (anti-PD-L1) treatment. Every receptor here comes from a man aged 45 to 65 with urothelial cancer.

The CDR3 sequence: CASSPPEDRATEAFF. CDR3 bases: TGTGCCAGCTCACCACCGGAGGACAGGGCCACTGAAGCTTTCTTT. The V and J genes are TRBV18 and TRBJ1-1; 8 bases line up with TRBD1. Germline assignment: CDR1 KGHSH and CDR2 LQKENI. The CDR3 has 15 amino acids. Trimming at V came to 0 bases and at J to 4 bases, leaving 4 bases not matched to a gene.

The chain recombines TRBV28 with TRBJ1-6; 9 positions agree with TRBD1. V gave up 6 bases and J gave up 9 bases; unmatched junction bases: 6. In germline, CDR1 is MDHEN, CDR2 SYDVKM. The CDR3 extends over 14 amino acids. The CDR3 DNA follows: TGTGCCAGCAGCCCGTGGGACAGGGCTTCACCCCTCCACTTT. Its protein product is CASSPWDRASPLHF.